A single sample gave rise to the 2 T cell receptor beta chains below, sequenced in a study of shared clonotypes between healthy human individuals. The method was immunoSEQ multiplex PCR; TCRdb's version includes in-frame clones alone and lacks a portion of them. Seen here are 300,000 to 400,000 clones, around 90% observed once, and the top ten hold about 16%. Sequencing was performed on memory CD8+ T cells sorted from blood. Subset defined: CD45RO+ cells pooled with CCR7-negative TemRA cells. These receptor sequences come from a man between 18 and 35 years old in good health.

This sequence joins TRBV30 and TRBJ1-5; 8 bases fit TRBD1. Per the germline V gene, CDR1 is GTSNPN and CDR2 is SVGIG (reference sequence). V dropped 2 bases and J dropped 0; count of bases not matched to a gene: 3. CDR3 length: 15 amino acids. For the CDR3, the DNA is TGTGCCTGGAGTAATGGACAGGGTAGCAATCAGCCCCAGCATTTT. This encodes CAWSNGQGSNQPQHF. The full variable domain, in which reference TRBV30 and TRBJ1-5 provide the parts outside the CDR3, is SQTIHQWPATLVQPVGSPLSLECTVEGTSNPNLYWYRQAAGRGLQLLFYSVGIGQISSEVPQNLSASRPQDRQFILSSKKLLLSDSGFYLCAWSNGQGSNQPQHFGDGTRLSIL.

V usage is TRBV4-1 and J usage is TRBJ2-5; D unresolved. Germline-derived CDR1 and CDR2 are MGHRA and YSYEKL. The CDR3 is 16 amino acids. The V gene lost 4 bases and the J gene lost 4 bases, with 19 bases spanning the gap. In nucleotides, the CDR3 is TGCGCCAGCAGCCCCGGCCCCTACCCCGACTCAGAGACCCAGTACTTC. Translating gives CASSPGPYPDSETQYF.